In this sample, the clone carrying this T cell receptor beta chain turned up many times. Its specificity is unknown. This sample is part of a study of T cell repertoires in cytomegalovirus infection. Study-level information: Indications came from public TCR beta signatures; they pointed to CMV infection and to a matching HLA type.

Findings and limits, study-wide: HLA-C-restricted CMV clonotypes gave the most frequent clonotype in two of eight donors. Summed frequency of shared TCR beta families picked out CMV carriers who also had the relevant HLA.

TCRdb re-analysed the reads in MiXCR, keeping a single row per CDR3 protein. The table includes about 300,000 distinct CDR3 sequences, about 9.1% detected once. Source material: PBMCs. The receptor's source is a human donor in good health (CMV status not recorded). Some clones in this sample may be carry-over from other donors' samples.

CDR3: CAISAGTSGYNEQFF. The CDR3 DNA is TGTGCCATCAGTGCCGGGACTAGCGGGTACAATGAGCAGTTCTTC. The rearrangement joins TRBV10-3 to TRBJ2-1; 12 nucleotides agree with TRBD2. The CDR3 contains 15 residues. With 4 bases clipped from V and 4 bases from J, the junction kept 2 bases outside the gene matches. Germline CDR1 ENHRY, CDR2 SYGVKD.